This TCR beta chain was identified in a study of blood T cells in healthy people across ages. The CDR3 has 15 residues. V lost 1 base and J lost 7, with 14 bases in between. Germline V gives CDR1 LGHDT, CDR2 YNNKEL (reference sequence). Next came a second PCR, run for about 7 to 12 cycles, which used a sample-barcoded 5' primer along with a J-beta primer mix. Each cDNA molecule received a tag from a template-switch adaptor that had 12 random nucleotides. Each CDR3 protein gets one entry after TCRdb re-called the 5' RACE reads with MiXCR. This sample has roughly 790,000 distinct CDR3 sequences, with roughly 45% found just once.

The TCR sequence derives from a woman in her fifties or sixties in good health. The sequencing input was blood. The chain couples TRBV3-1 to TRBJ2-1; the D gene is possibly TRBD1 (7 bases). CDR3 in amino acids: CASSQASAGGNEQFF. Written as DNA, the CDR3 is TGTGCCAGCAGCCAAGCTTCGGCAGGGGGGAATGAGCAGTTCTTC.